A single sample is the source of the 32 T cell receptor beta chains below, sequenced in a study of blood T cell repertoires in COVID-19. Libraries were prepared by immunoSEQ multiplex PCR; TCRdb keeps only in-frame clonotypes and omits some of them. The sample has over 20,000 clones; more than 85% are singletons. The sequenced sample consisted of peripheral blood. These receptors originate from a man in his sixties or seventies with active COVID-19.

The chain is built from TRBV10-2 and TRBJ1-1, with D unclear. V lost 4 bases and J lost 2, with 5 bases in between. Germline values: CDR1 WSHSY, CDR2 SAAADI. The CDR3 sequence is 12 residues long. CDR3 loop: CASSVINTEAFF. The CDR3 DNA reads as TGCGCCAGCAGTGTTATAAACACTGAAGCTTTCTTT.

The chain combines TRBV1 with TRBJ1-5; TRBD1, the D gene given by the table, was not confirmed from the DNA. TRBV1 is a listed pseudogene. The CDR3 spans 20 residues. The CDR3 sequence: CTSSQDEWDRAFVGGQPQHF. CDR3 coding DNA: TGCACCAGCAGCCAAGATGAATGGGACAGGGCATTTGTGGGTGGTCAGCCCCAGCATTTT.

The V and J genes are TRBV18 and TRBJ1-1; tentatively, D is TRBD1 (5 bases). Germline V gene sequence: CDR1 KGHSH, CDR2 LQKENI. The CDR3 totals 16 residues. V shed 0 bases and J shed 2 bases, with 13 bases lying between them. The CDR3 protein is CASSPPQGISNTEAFF. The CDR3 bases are TGTGCCAGCTCACCACCTCAGGGTATCTCAAACACTGAAGCTTTCTTT.

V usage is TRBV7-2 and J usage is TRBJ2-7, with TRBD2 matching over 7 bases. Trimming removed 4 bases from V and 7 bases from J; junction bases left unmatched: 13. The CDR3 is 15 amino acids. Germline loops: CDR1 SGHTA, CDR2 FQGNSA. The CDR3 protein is CASSSSLSGGGEQYF. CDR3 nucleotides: TGTGCCAGCAGCTCTTCCCTGAGTGGGGGGGGAGAGCAGTACTTC.

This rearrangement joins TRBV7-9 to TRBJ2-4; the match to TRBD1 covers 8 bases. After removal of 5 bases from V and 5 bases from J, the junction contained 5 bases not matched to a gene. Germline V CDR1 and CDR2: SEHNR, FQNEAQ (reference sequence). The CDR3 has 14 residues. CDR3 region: CASSDPGQENIQYF. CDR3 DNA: TGTGCCAGCAGCGATCCGGGACAGGAAAACATTCAGTACTTC. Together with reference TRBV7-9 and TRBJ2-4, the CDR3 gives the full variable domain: DTGVSQNPRHKITKRGQNVTFRCDPISEHNRLYWYRQTLGQGPEFLTYFQNEAQLEKSRLLSDRFSAERPKGSFSTLEIQRTEQGDSAMYLCASSDPGQENIQYFGAGTRLSVL.

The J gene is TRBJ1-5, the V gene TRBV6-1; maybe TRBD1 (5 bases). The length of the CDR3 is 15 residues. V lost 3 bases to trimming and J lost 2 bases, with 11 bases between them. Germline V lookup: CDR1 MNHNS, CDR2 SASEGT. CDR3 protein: CASSDQGIGNQPQHF. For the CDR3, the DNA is TGTGCCAGCAGTGACCAGGGTATAGGCAATCAGCCCCAGCATTTT.

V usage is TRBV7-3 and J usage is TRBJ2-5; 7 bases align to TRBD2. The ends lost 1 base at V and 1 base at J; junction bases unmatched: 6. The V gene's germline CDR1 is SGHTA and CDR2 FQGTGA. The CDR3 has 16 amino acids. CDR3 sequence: CASSLNGGGSQETQYF. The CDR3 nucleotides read TGTGCCAGCAGCTTAAACGGCGGGGGATCCCAAGAGACCCAGTACTTC.

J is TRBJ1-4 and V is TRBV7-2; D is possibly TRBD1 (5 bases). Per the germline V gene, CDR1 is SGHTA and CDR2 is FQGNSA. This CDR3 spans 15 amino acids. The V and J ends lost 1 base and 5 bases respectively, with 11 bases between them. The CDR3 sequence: CASSLDRHGNEKLFF. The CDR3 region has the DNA TGTGCCAGCAGCTTAGACAGGCATGGGAATGAAAAACTGTTTTTT.

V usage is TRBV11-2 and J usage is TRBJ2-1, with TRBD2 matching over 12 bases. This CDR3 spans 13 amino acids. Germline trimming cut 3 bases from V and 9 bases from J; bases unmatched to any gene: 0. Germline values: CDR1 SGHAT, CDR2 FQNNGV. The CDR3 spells CASSLTSGGEQFF. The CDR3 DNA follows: TGTGCCAGCAGCTTGACTAGCGGGGGTGAGCAGTTCTTC.

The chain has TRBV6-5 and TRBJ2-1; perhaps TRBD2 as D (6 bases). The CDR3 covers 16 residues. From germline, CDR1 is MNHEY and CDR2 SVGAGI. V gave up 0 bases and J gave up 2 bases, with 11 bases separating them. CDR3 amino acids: CASSYSGEATYNEQFF. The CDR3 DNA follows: TGTGCCAGCAGTTACTCGGGGGAGGCCACCTACAATGAGCAGTTCTTC.

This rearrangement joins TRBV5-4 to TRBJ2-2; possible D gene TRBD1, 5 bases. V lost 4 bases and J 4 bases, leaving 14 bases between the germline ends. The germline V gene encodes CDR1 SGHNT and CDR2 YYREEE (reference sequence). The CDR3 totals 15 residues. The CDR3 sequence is CASSPVRGLTGELFF. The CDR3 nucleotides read TGTGCCAGCAGCCCCGTTAGGGGTCTCACCGGGGAGCTGTTTTTT.

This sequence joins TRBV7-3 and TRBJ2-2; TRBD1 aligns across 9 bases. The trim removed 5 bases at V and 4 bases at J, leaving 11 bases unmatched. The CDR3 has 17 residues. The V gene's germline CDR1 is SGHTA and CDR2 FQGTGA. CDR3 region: CASSRLSGTGSTGELFF. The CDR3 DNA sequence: TGTGCCAGCAGCCGACTCTCCGGGACAGGGTCCACCGGGGAGCTGTTTTTT.

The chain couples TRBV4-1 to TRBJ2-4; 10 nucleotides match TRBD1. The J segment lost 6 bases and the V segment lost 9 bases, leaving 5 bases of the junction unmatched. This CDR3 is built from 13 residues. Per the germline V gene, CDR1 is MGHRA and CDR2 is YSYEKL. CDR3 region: CASAWTGGNIQYF. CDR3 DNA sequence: TGCGCCAGTGCCTGGACAGGGGGAAACATTCAGTACTTC.

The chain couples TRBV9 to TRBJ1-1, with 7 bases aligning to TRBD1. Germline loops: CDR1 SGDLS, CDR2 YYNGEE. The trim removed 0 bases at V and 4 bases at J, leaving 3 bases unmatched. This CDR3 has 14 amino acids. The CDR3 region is CASSVGGTATEAFF. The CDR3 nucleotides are TGTGCCAGCAGCGTAGGTGGGACAGCCACTGAAGCTTTCTTT.

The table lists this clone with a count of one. CDR3 loop: CASSAGQASYNEQFF. CDR3 DNA: TGTGCCAGCAGCGCCGGACAGGCCTCCTACAATGAGCAGTTCTTC. J is TRBJ2-1 and V is TRBV9; 7 bases map to TRBD1. The germline V gene encodes CDR1 SGDLS and CDR2 YYNGEE. The CDR3 length is 15 residues. V was clipped by 3 bases and J by 0 bases; unmatched bases: 3.

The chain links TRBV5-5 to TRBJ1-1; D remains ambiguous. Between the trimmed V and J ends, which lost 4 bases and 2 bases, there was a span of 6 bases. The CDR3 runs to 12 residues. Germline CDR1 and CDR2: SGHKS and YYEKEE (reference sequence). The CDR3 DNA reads TGTGCCAGCAGCCCACTTAACACTGAAGCTTTCTTT. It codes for CASSPLNTEAFF.

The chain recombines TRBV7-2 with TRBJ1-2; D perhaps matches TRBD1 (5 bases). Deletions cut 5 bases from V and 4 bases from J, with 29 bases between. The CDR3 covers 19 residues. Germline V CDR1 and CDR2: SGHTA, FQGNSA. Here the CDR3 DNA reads TGTGCCAGCAGCCCTTTAGCGGGGACCCAAGGCCCAGGCGGCTATGGCTACACCTTC. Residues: CASSPLAGTQGPGGYGYTF. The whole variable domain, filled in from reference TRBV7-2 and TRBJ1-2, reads GAGVSQSPSNKVTEKGKDVELRCDPISGHTALYWYRQSLGQGLEFLIYFQGNSAPDKSGLPSDRFSAERTGGSVSTLTIQRTQQEDSAVYLCASSPLAGTQGPGGYGYTFGSGTRLTVV.

CDR3 DNA sequence: TGTGCCAGCAGCGGGACTAGCCCCCCTACGAAGCAGTACTTC. Encoded protein: CASSGTSPPTKQYF. This chain uses TRBV27 with TRBJ2-7; 9 nucleotides align to TRBD2. CDR3 length: 14 residues. V lost 6 bases to trimming and J lost 8 bases; unmatched junction nucleotides: 11. Looked up from germline, CDR1 is MNHEY and CDR2 is SMNVEV (reference sequence).

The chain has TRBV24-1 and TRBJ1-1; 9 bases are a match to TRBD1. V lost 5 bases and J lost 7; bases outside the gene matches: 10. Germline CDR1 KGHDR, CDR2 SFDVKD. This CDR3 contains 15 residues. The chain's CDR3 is CATSVRTGARVEAFF. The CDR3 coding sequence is TGTGCCACCAGTGTCCGGACAGGGGCTAGGGTTGAAGCTTTCTTT.

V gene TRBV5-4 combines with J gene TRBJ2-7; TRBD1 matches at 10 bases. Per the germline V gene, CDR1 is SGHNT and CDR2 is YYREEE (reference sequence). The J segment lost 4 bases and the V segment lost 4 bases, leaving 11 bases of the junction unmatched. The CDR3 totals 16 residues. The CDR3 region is CASSPQTGTGAYEQYF. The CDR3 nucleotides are TGTGCCAGCAGCCCTCAAACCGGGACAGGGGCTTACGAGCAGTACTTC. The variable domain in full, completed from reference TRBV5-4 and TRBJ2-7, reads ETGVTQSPTHLIKTRGQQVTLRCSSQSGHNTVSWYQQALGQGPQFIFQYYREEENGRGNFPPRFSGLQFPNYSSELNVNALELDDSALYLCASSPQTGTGAYEQYFGPGTRLTVT.

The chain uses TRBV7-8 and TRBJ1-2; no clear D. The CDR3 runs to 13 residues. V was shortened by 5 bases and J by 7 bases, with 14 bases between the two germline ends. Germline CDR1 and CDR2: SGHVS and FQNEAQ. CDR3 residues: CASSPEDGVGYTF. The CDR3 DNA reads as TGTGCCAGCAGCCCAGAGGACGGGGTTGGCTACACCTTC.

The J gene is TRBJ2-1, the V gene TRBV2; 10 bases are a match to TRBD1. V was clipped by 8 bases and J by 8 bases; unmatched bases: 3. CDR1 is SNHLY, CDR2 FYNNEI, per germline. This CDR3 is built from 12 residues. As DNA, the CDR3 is TGTGCCAGCCGACAGGGGGCCTATGAGCAGTTCTTC. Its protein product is CASRQGAYEQFF.

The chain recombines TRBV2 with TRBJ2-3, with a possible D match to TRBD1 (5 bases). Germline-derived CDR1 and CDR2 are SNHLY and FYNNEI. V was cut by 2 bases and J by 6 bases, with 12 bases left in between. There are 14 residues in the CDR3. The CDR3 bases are TGTGCCAGCAGTGAAAGGGTGGGGCGGGATACGCAGTATTTT. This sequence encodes CASSERVGRDTQYF. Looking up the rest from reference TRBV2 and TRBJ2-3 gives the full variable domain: EPEVTQTPSHQVTQMGQEVILRCVPISNHLYFYWYRQILGQKVEFLVSFYNNEISEKSEIFDDQFSVERPDGSNFTLKIRSTKLEDSAMYFCASSERVGRDTQYFGPGTRLTVL.

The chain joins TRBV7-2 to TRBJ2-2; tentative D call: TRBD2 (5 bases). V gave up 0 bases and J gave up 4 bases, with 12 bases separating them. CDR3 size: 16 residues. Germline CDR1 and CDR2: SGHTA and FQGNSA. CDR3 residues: CASSLAREPSTGELFF. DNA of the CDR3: TGTGCCAGCAGCTTAGCAAGGGAGCCCAGCACCGGGGAGCTGTTTTTT.

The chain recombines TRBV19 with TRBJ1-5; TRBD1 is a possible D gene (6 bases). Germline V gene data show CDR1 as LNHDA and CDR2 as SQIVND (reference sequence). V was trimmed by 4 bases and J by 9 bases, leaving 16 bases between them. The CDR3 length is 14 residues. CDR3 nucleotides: TGTGCCAGTAGTAACTATCAGGGGACGCGGCCCCAGCATTTT. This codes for CASSNYQGTRPQHF.

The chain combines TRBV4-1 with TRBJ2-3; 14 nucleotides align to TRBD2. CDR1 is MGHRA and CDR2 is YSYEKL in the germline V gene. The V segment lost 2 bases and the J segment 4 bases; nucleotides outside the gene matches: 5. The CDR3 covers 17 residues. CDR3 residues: CASSQPRLAGGSDTQYF. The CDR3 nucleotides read TGCGCCAGCAGCCAACCTCGACTAGCGGGAGGGTCAGATACGCAGTATTTT.

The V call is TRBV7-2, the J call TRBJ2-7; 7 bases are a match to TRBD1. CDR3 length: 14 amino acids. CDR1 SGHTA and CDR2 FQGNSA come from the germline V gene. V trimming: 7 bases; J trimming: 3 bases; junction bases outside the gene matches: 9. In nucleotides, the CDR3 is TGTGCCAGCACTTCGGGACAGATTTTCTACGAGCAGTACTTC. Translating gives CASTSGQIFYEQYF.

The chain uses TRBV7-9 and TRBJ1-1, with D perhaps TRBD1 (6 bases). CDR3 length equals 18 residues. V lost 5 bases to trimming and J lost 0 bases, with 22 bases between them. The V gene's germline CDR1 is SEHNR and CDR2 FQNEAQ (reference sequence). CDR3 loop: CASSPSGRGGLMNTEAFF. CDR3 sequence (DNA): TGTGCCAGCAGCCCCTCCGGCAGGGGCGGGCTAATGAACACTGAAGCTTTCTTT.

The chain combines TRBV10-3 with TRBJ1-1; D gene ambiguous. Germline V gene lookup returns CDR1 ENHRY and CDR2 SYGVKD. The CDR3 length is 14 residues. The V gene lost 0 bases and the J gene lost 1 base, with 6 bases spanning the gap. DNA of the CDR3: TGTGCCATCAGTGAGTCGAGAGCGAACACTGAAGCTTTCTTT. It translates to CAISESRANTEAFF.

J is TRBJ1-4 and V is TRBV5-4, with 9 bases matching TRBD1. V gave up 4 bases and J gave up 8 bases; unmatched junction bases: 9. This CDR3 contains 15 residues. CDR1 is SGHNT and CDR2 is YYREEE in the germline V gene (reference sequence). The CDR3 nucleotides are TGTGCCAGCAGCCCCCCCGGGACAGGGCGCGAAAAACTGTTTTTT. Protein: CASSPPGTGREKLFF.

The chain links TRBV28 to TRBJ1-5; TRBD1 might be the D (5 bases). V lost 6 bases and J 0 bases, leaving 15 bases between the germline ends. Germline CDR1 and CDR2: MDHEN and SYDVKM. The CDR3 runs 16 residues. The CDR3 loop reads CASRIVGGRSNQPQHF. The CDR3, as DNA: TGTGCCAGCAGGATCGTGGGGGGACGTAGCAATCAGCCCCAGCATTTT.

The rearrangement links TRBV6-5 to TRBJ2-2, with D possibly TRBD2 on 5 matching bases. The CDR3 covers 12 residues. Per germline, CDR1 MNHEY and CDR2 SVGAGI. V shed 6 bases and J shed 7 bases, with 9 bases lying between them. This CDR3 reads CASSLGVGELFF. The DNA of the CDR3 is TGTGCCAGCAGCCTCGGGGTCGGGGAGCTGTTTTTT.